This T cell receptor (beta chain) was found in a study of blood T cell repertoires in COVID-19. Looking at the study overall: Sites across the United States, Italy and Spain contributed samples from acute and convalescent COVID-19.

This CDR3 is built from 14 residues. V was trimmed by 4 bases and J by 3 bases, leaving 10 bases between them. Per the germline V gene, CDR1 is LNHDA and CDR2 is SQIVND (reference sequence). Using immunoSEQ multiplex PCR, the repertoire was profiled, and TCRdb retains in-frame clones only, with some absent. The sample contains roughly 160,000 clones, 80% to 90% of which appear only once. The TCR comes from a woman in her 70s who had recovered from COVID-19. V and J are TRBV19 and TRBJ2-1; the D gene is possibly TRBD1 (6 bases). The sample consisted of peripheral blood. CDR3 DNA sequence: TGTGCCAGTAGTAAGGGCAGGGGCTACAATGAGCAGTTCTTC. Translation gives CASSKGRGYNEQFF.